The present T cell receptor beta chain was sequenced within a study of regulatory T cells in long-lasting Graves disease. This clonotype appeared a single time. What it recognizes is unknown. This probably arose from a read error, given a far larger clone one base away. Study-level points and caveats: Persistent patients had a count of shared public clonotypes (approximately 3,000) that exceeded that of new patients (about 870).

Per germline, CDR1 SNHLY and CDR2 FYNNEI. This CDR3 has 15 amino acids. As to time point: newly diagnosed GD, antithyroid drugs for less than 3 months. PBMC RNA served as the TCR library source. Graves' disease diagnosis relied on American Thyroid Association guidelines. With iRepertoire HTBI primers and Arm-PCR of CDR3 regions, TCR beta libraries were built. Via MiXCR, TCRdb re-called the multiplex PCR reads, giving one row per CDR3 protein. The table shows around 330,000 distinct CDR3 sequences, with 18% occurring only once. This clonotype was sampled from a female donor with Graves disease. The rearrangement joins TRBV2 to TRBJ1-2; no clear D. The specimen was peripheral blood mononuclear cells (PBMCs), collected at new diagnosis, from a patient treated with antithyroid drugs. CDR3 coding DNA: TGTGCCACCAGTGATTCCGGACGACCTATCTATGGCTACACCTTC. Translation: CATSDSGRPIYGYTF.